A selection of T cell receptor beta chains follows, all from one sample in a study of shared clonotypes between healthy human individuals. Method: immunoSEQ multiplex PCR; TCRdb's copy keeps in-frame clones and lacks some. The profile shows approximately 1.4 million clones, nearly 99% of them singletons. Sequencing was carried out using naive CD4+ T cells sorted from blood. Receptors were obtained from a man aged 25-45 years in good health. Both conserved end residues are part of each CDR3. D genes are given only for firm matches. Some rows mark clone size as missing; the rest say once, few, many or name a class of expanded clone.

d_call j_call clone_size v_call cdr3_nt cdr3_aa
. TRBJ2-7 . TRBV7-9 TGTGCCAGCAGCTTTGTTGGCAGGGAATACGAGCAGTACTTC CASSFVGREYEQYF
TRBD2 TRBJ2-5 . TRBV7-7 TGTGCCAGCAGCTTACCTCTAGCGGGAGGACAAGAGACCCAGTACTTC CASSLPLAGGQETQYF
. TRBJ2-1 . TRBV6-5 TGTGCCAGCAGCCCCACAGAGCGGGTCTACAATGAGCAGTTCTTC CASSPTERVYNEQFF
. TRBJ2-7 . TRBV6-5 TGTGCCAGCAGTTACGGGGAAAAGCAGTACTTC CASSYGEKQYF
. TRBJ2-3 . TRBV9 TGTGCCAGCAGCGTAGCACAGCGCACAGATACGCAGTATTTT CASSVAQRTDTQYF
TRBD1 TRBJ2-7 . TRBV10-3 TGTGCCATCACCGACAGGGCTGATAGGTGGCCCTACGAGCAGTACTTC CAITDRADRWPYEQYF
. TRBJ2-1 . TRBV19 TGTGCCACCCTGCCTAGGGTGAGCTCCTACAATGAGCAGTTCTTC CATLPRVSSYNEQFF
TRBD2 TRBJ2-7 . TRBV27 TGTGCCAGCAGGCCCAGCGGGGCGGGGGAGCAGTACTTC CASRPSGAGEQYF
TRBD1 TRBJ2-7 . TRBV7-6 TGTGCCAGCAGCTTAGCGGTTTCCGGACAGGCTAATGAGCAGTACTTC CASSLAVSGQANEQYF
. TRBJ2-2 . TRBV19 TGTGCCAGTAGGCCCGGGTCCAGCAACGGGGAGCTGTTTTTT CASRPGSSNGELFF
TRBD2 TRBJ2-3 . TRBV4-2 TGTGCCAGCAGGAGTCCGGGACTAGCGGGAGTCACAGATACGCAGTATTTT CASRSPGLAGVTDTQYF
. TRBJ1-1 . TRBV5-4 TGTGCCAGCAGCAGGGAAATTAGGGCTGAAGCTTTCTTT CASSREIRAEAFF
TRBD2 TRBJ2-7 . TRBV10-1 TGCGCCAGCAGCAGGACTAGCGGGACGTACGAGCAGTACTTC CASSRTSGTYEQYF
TRBD1 TRBJ2-7 . TRBV5-1 TGCGCCAGCAGCGCCGAAGCAGGGGGCATCTCCTACGAGCAGTACTTC CASSAEAGGISYEQYF
TRBD1 TRBJ1-5 . TRBV6-5 TGTGCCAGCAGCCTGGACAGGGGTAATCAGCCCCAGCATTTT CASSLDRGNQPQHF
TRBD2 TRBJ2-7 . TRBV9 TGTGCCAGCAGCGTTTCACCGGGACTAATCTACGAGCAGTACTTC CASSVSPGLIYEQYF
. TRBJ2-1 . TRBV7-9 TGTGCCAGCAGCTCGATCGTAGAGCAGTTCTTC CASSSIVEQFF
. TRBJ2-7 . TRBV5-4 TGTGCCAGCAGCTCAACAGGTTACTACGAGCAGTACTTC CASSSTGYYEQYF
TRBD1 TRBJ1-5 . TRBV28 TGTGCCAGCAGCTGGGGGACAGGGGTGAGTCAGCCCCAGCATTTT CASSWGTGVSQPQHF
. TRBJ1-5 . TRBV6-1 TGTGCCAGCAGTGGTACGGTCTCGGGGCCCCAGCATTTT CASSGTVSGPQHF
TRBD1 TRBJ1-2 . TRBV28 TGTGCCAGCAGCCCTGGGACAGCTACTAACTATGGCTACACCTTC CASSPGTATNYGYTF
. TRBJ2-3 . TRBV18 TGTGCCAGCTCACCAACCTTAGGGTTTGGAAGCACAGATACGCAGTATTTT CASSPTLGFGSTDTQYF
. TRBJ2-1 . TRBV5-4 TGTGCCAGCCCACGGCCCTACGGGGACAATGAGCAGTTCTTC CASPRPYGDNEQFF
. TRBJ2-5 . TRBV29-1 TGCAGCGTTGAACCCGAGGTGCTAGCAGGAGAGACCCAGTACTTC CSVEPEVLAGETQYF
TRBD2 TRBJ2-5 . TRBV23-1 TGCGCCAGCACGCGGGAGGGGGAGACCCAGTACTTC CASTREGETQYF
TRBD2 TRBJ2-2 . TRBV6-6 TGTGCCAGCAGCTCAATAGCGGGACGGCTGTTTTTT CASSSIAGRLFF
TRBD2 TRBJ2-3 . TRBV5-8 TGTGCCAGCAGCTTGGCTGCGGGGGCAGATACGCAGTATTTT CASSLAAGADTQYF
TRBD2 TRBJ2-3 . TRBV10-2 TGCGCCAGCAGTCGAATAGCGGGGAGCACAGATACGCAGTATTTT CASSRIAGSTDTQYF
TRBD1 TRBJ2-5 . TRBV28 TGTGCCAGCAGTTTCGGTGGGACAGGCGTGGAGACCCAGTACTTC CASSFGGTGVETQYF
TRBD2 TRBJ2-1 once TRBV9 TGTGCCAGCAGCGTAGGAGTAGCGGGAGAAGCATATGAGCAGTTCTTC CASSVGVAGEAYEQFF
TRBD2 TRBJ2-1 . TRBV19 TGTGCCAGCGGCGGGAGGATATCCTACAATGAGCAGTTCTTC CASGGRISYNEQFF
TRBD1 TRBJ2-5 . TRBV18 TGTGCCAGCTCACTTGACAGGGTGGACGGAGAGACCCAGTACTTC CASSLDRVDGETQYF
TRBD2 TRBJ2-3 . TRBV7-2 TGTGCCAGCAGGGGGAGGGGCACAGATACGCAGTATTTT CASRGRGTDTQYF
TRBD1 TRBJ2-1 . TRBV6-1 TGTGCCAGCAGTTGGACAGGAGCCTACAATGAGCAGTTCTTC CASSWTGAYNEQFF
. TRBJ2-4 . TRBV20-1 TGCAGTGCGGCCAAAAACATTCAGTACTTC CSAAKNIQYF
. TRBJ2-3 . TRBV7-9 TGTGCCAGCAGCTTAGGATCCCTCAGCACAGATACGCAGTATTTT CASSLGSLSTDTQYF
. TRBJ2-7 . TRBV6-5 TGTGCCAGCAGTTACGGGCAGACCTACGAGCAGTACTTC CASSYGQTYEQYF
. TRBJ2-3 . TRBV7-7 TGTGCCAGCAGCTTAGGACCCACAGATACGCAGTATTTT CASSLGPTDTQYF
. TRBJ2-1 once TRBV7-2 TGTGCCAGCAGCTTAAGCACCTACAATGAGCAGTTCTTC CASSLSTYNEQFF
TRBD2 TRBJ2-1 once TRBV14 TGTGCCAGCAGCCAACTAGCGGGAGGTTACAATGAGCAGTTCTTC CASSQLAGGYNEQFF
. TRBJ1-1 . TRBV5-4 TGTGCCAGCAGCAGGGCCAACGGGGACACTGAAGCTTTCTTT CASSRANGDTEAFF
TRBD1 TRBJ2-1 . TRBV10-3 TGTGCCATCAGCGGGACAGGGGGCGATTGGTCCTACAATGAGCAGTTCTTC CAISGTGGDWSYNEQFF
. TRBJ2-7 . TRBV5-1 TGCGCCAGCAGCTTCCGCCGAGCACCCTACGAGCAGTACTTC CASSFRRAPYEQYF
. TRBJ2-5 . TRBV28 TGTGCCAGCCATCGGCCCCCTAGGGAGACCCAGTACTTC CASHRPPRETQYF
. TRBJ2-3 . TRBV10-1 TGCGCCAGCAGTGATGCGGGAAGAGGCACAGATACGCAGTATTTT CASSDAGRGTDTQYF
. TRBJ1-2 . TRBV15 TGTGCCACCAGCAGAGGGGGTGCGCGCGGTGGCTACACCTTC CATSRGGARGGYTF
. TRBJ2-7 . TRBV7-2 TGTGCCAGCAGCTTAGTAGGGAGATACGAGCAGTACTTC CASSLVGRYEQYF
. TRBJ2-5 . TRBV11-3 TGTGCCAGCAGCTTATCGTCCCAAGAGACCCAGTACTTC CASSLSSQETQYF
TRBD1 TRBJ2-1 . TRBV2 TGTGCCAGCAGTGAACTTAGGACAGGGGGTCATGGGTACAATGAGCAGTTCTTC CASSELRTGGHGYNEQFF
. TRBJ2-3 . TRBV7-9 TGTGCCAGCAGCCCACCGGGTCACCAGACCGCCACAGATACGCAGTATTTT CASSPPGHQTATDTQYF
. TRBJ2-1 . TRBV15 TGTGCCACCAGCAGAGGGAGCTCCTACAATGAGCAGTTCTTC CATSRGSSYNEQFF
. TRBJ2-4 . TRBV2 TGTGCCAGCAGTGGGTCTAGCGCAACCAAAAACATTCAGTACTTC CASSGSSATKNIQYF
. TRBJ2-7 . TRBV19 TGTGCCAGTAGCGAGAGGCAGGGGTCTCGCGAGCAGTACTTC CASSERQGSREQYF
TRBD2 TRBJ2-7 . TRBV18 TGTGCCAGCTCACCATTGTTAGGGGCTAGCGGCACCTACGAGCAGTACTTC CASSPLLGASGTYEQYF